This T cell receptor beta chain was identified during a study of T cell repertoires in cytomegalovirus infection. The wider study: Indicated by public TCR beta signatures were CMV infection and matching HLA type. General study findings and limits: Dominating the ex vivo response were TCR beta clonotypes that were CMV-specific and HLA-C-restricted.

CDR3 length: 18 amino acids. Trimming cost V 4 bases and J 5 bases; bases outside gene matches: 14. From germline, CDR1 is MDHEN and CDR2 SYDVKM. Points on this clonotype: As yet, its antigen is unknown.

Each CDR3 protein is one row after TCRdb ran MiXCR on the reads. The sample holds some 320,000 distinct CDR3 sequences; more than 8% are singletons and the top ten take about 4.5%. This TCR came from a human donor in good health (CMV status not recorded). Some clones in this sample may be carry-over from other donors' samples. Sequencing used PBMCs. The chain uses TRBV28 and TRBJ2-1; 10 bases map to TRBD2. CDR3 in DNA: TGTGCCAGCAGTTCTTTTGGTGGGGGACTAGCGAGAAACAATGAGCAGTTCTTC. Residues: CASSSFGGGLARNNEQFF. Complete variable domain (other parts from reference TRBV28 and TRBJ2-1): DVKVTQSSRYLVKRTGEKVFLECVQDMDHENMFWYRQDPGLGLRLIYFSYDVKMKEKGDIPEGYSVSREKKERFSLILESASTNQTSMYLCASSSFGGGLARNNEQFFGPGTRLTVL.